The TCR beta chain under discussion was sequenced for a study of spatial heterogeneity in lung cancer. Study as a whole: Detected beta-chain sequences consistently exceeded alpha-chain sequences.

Time point here: sample taken at primary tumor resection. Unsorted tumor, nontumor lung tissue or cryopreserved PBMC supplied the whole RNA. The roughly 79 donors had untreated early-stage non-small cell lung cancer. CDR1 and CDR2 (germline): MGHDK, SYGVNS. This CDR3 has 14 residues. Trimming left V 5 bases short and J 4 bases short, with 14 bases between. This clonotype appeared a few times. Unique molecular identifiers, one per molecule, were present on every TCR cDNA molecule. Each CDR3 protein is one row after TCRdb ran MiXCR on the 5' RACE reads. The repertoire holds about 90,000 distinct CDR3 sequences, approximately 8.6% seen once, with 6.9% in the top ten.

The chain combines TRBV25-1 with TRBJ1-2, with a possible D match to TRBD1 (6 bases). The TCR originated in a male donor with early-stage non-small cell lung cancer. The specimen was PBMCs, collected at surgery. The CDR3 protein is CASSPPGQFYGYTF. In DNA, the CDR3 is TGTGCCAGCAGTCCACCCGGACAGTTCTATGGCTACACCTTC.